This T cell receptor (beta chain) was recovered during a study of blood T cell repertoires in COVID-19. Turning to the study itself: In each case, the material was cDNA or gDNA derived from T cells, B-cell-depleted T cells, or PBMCs.

The germline V gene has CDR1 SGHRS and CDR2 YFSETQ. The CDR3 sequence is 14 residues long. Trimming removed 2 bases from V and 3 bases from J, with 8 bases in between. Original processing notes: Using reference gene primer amplification, nucleated cell counts were estimated. Produced via immunoSEQ multiplex PCR; TCRdb's table is partial and in-frame only. Clone size and V and J calls were adopted from that table, with D and trimming inferred from the DNA. Here the sample spans approximately 260,000 clones, around 90% being singletons. The clonotype originates from a woman between 40 and 55 years old with acute or convalescent COVID-19. The material sequenced was peripheral blood. The chain has TRBV5-1 and TRBJ2-2; D is perhaps TRBD1 (5 bases). CDR3 residues: CASSFTRDTGELFF. The CDR3 DNA follows: TGCGCCAGCAGCTTCACCAGGGACACCGGGGAGCTGTTTTTT.